These 24 T cell receptor beta chains share one sample of origin, sequenced in a study of blood T cell repertoires in COVID-19. TCRdb's copy holds only in-frame clones and misses some; the assay was immunoSEQ multiplex PCR. The sample has 210,000 or so clones; around 86% are singletons. Sequencing was carried out using peripheral blood. The receptors stem from a human donor in a cohort sampled during active COVID-19.

There are a few counts of this clone. The gene calls are TRBV28 and TRBJ2-1; 16 nucleotides agree with TRBD2. V shed 5 bases and J 0 bases; nucleotides not matched to a gene: 7. The CDR3 extends over 19 amino acids. Germline values: CDR1 MDHEN, CDR2 SYDVKM. The CDR3 bases are TGTGCCAGCAGTCCCCCGGGACTAGCGGGAGGGAGCTCCTACAATGAGCAGTTCTTC. It translates to CASSPPGLAGGSSYNEQFF.

V is TRBV28 and J is TRBJ2-7; TRBD2 is a possible D gene (6 bases). CDR1 and CDR2 (germline): MDHEN, SYDVKM. V was trimmed by 7 bases and J by 2 bases, leaving 18 bases between them. This CDR3 has 15 amino acids. CDR3 region: CASKKGGTQAYEQYF. The CDR3 DNA reads as TGTGCCAGCAAAAAGGGAGGAACCCAAGCCTACGAGCAGTACTTC.

This chain links TRBV2 with TRBJ2-3; 11 bases map to TRBD2. V lost 6 bases, J lost 5 bases, and 13 bases stayed unmatched. Germline loops: CDR1 SNHLY, CDR2 FYNNEI. The CDR3 loop spans 17 amino acids. DNA for the CDR3: TGTGCCAGCAGCAGCCCGTCCTGGACTAGCGGGCGAGATACGCAGTATTTT. Translation gives CASSSPSWTSGRDTQYF.

This sequence joins TRBV28 and TRBJ1-6; 9 bases match TRBD1. The CDR3 sequence is 15 residues long. Trimming took 2 bases from V and 11 from J; bases not matched to a gene: 7. Germline V gives CDR1 MDHEN, CDR2 SYDVKM. As DNA, the CDR3 is TGTGCCAGCAGTTTAAGGGACAGGGTGGATACACCCCTCCACTTT. This codes for CASSLRDRVDTPLHF.

The V and J genes are TRBV9 and TRBJ2-3; tentatively, D is TRBD1 (6 bases). The length of the CDR3 is 15 residues. Trimming left V 5 bases short and J 0 bases short, with 13 bases between. CDR1 SGDLS and CDR2 YYNGEE come from the germline V gene. The chain's CDR3 is CASRQGGSSTDTQYF. The CDR3 bases are TGTGCCAGCAGGCAAGGGGGATCTAGCACAGATACGCAGTATTTT.

This clone was counted a single time. This rearrangement joins TRBV28 to TRBJ2-3; 11 bases match TRBD2. Germline CDR1 is MDHEN and CDR2 is SYDVKM. Trimming cost V 6 bases and J 7 bases; bases outside gene matches: 9. This CDR3 is built from 15 residues. In DNA form, the CDR3 reads TGTGCCAGCAGCGGGACTAGCGGCTTGAGATATACGCAGTATTTT. Translated: CASSGTSGLRYTQYF. The full variable domain, in which reference TRBV28 and TRBJ2-3 provide the parts outside the CDR3, is DVKVTQSSRYLVKRTGEKVFLECVQDMDHENMFWYRQDPGLGLRLIYFSYDVKMKEKGDIPEGYSVSREKKERFSLILESASTNQTSMYLCASSGTSGLRYTQYFGPGTRLTVL.

The chain couples TRBV21-1 to TRBJ2-5; the table's D call of TRBD1 was not tested on the DNA. TRBV21-1 is a documented pseudogene. The CDR3 is 15 amino acids. CDR3 region: CASSKDRRWQETQYF. In DNA, the CDR3 is TGTGCCAGCAGTAAGGACAGGAGGTGGCAAGAGACCCAGTACTTC.

The chain couples TRBV6-1 to TRBJ2-3, with D tentatively TRBD2 (5 bases). Trimming removed 2 bases from V and 0 bases from J, with 6 bases in between. The germline V gene has CDR1 MNHNS and CDR2 SASEGT. The CDR3 is 14 amino acids. CDR3: CASSERGSTDTQYF. CDR3 DNA: TGTGCCAGCAGTGAACGCGGGAGCACAGATACGCAGTATTTT.

The chain joins TRBV5-5 to TRBJ2-7; possibly TRBD1 for D (7 bases). Germline loops: CDR1 SGHKS, CDR2 YYEKEE (reference sequence). This CDR3 contains 16 residues. The V and J ends lost 4 bases and 7 bases respectively, with 24 bases between them. The CDR3 sequence: CASSGAGQKTPWEQYF. In DNA, the CDR3 is TGTGCCAGCAGCGGGGCGGGACAGAAAACACCCTGGGAGCAGTACTTC. Full variable domain (remainder filled in from reference TRBV5-5 and TRBJ2-7): DAGVTQSPTHLIKTRGQQVTLRCSPISGHKSVSWYQQVLGQGPQFIFQYYEKEERGRGNFPDRFSARQFPNYSSELNVNALLLGDSALYLCASSGAGQKTPWEQYFGPGTRLTVT.

The chain carries TRBV3-1 (or the pseudogene TRBV3-2) and TRBJ1-4, with 7 bases aligning to TRBD1. Germline CDR1 LGHDT, CDR2 YNNKEL (reference sequence). V dropped 2 bases and J dropped 6; count of bases not matched to a gene: 6. CDR3 length equals 15 residues. The CDR3 is CASSQRTGSYEKLFF. CDR3 bases: TGTGCCAGCAGCCAACGGACAGGATCCTATGAAAAACTGTTTTTT.

This clone has only a few counts. The chain combines TRBV24-1 with TRBJ2-7; D possibly corresponds to TRBD2 (6 bases). Germline V gives CDR1 KGHDR, CDR2 SFDVKD. The CDR3 is 14 residues long. Trimming took 2 bases from V and 3 from J, leaving 10 bases between them. The CDR3, as DNA: TGTGCCACCAGTGATTCGCGGGGCCTCTACGAGCAGTACTTC. Its translation is CATSDSRGLYEQYF.

V is TRBV7-8 and J is TRBJ1-3; 7 bases are a match to TRBD1. The V gene's germline CDR1 is SGHVS and CDR2 FQNEAQ. This CDR3 has 15 residues. V lost 5 bases, J lost 0 bases, and 4 bases stayed unmatched. CDR3 region: CASSTRDSSGNTIYF. For the CDR3, the DNA is TGTGCCAGCAGCACCCGGGACAGCTCTGGAAACACCATATATTTT.

The rearrangement joins TRBV28 to TRBJ2-3, with a possible D match to TRBD2 (6 bases). This CDR3 has 15 amino acids. V shed 5 bases and J shed 1 base, with 13 bases lying between them. Germline V CDR1 and CDR2: MDHEN, SYDVKM. This CDR3 reads CASSIYSGGTDTQYF. DNA of the CDR3: TGTGCCAGCAGTATCTATAGCGGTGGCACAGATACGCAGTATTTT.

V gene TRBV6-5 combines with J gene TRBJ2-7; TRBD1 aligns across 7 bases. V was pared by 2 bases and J by 4 bases, with 8 bases of the junction left unmatched. Germline lookup yields CDR1 MNHEY and CDR2 SVGAGI. There are 15 residues in the CDR3. The CDR3 loop reads CASSYRTGARYEQYF. DNA of the CDR3: TGTGCCAGCAGTTACCGAACAGGGGCGAGATACGAGCAGTACTTC.

The chain combines TRBV18 with TRBJ1-4, with 7 bases fitting TRBD1. J lost 8 bases, V lost 3 bases, and 6 bases had no gene match. CDR3 length: 14 amino acids. In germline, CDR1 is KGHSH, CDR2 LQKENI. The CDR3 nucleotides are TGTGCCAGCTCACCCCTAGCAGGGGGGGAAAAACTGTTTTTT. It codes for CASSPLAGGEKLFF.

A word on this clone: The sample has other DNA sequences that encode this CDR3 too. V and J are TRBV28 and TRBJ2-7; possibly TRBD2 for D (5 bases). Per the germline V gene, CDR1 is MDHEN and CDR2 is SYDVKM. V was clipped by 6 bases and J by 4 bases, with 10 bases between them. CDR3 length equals 12 residues. CDR3 sequence: CASSLRDYEQYF. The CDR3 DNA sequence: TGTGCCAGCAGCTTACGGGATTACGAGCAGTACTTC.

The chain links TRBV4-2 to TRBJ1-2; 9 bases align to TRBD1. Unmatched junction bases numbered 3, after V lost 2 bases and J lost 5 bases. In germline, CDR1 is LGHNA, CDR2 YNFKEQ. This CDR3 is 14 amino acids long. DNA of the CDR3: TGTGCCAGCAGCCAACCTGGGACAGGGTATGGCTACACCTTC. Its protein product is CASSQPGTGYGYTF.

The chain combines TRBV5-1 with TRBJ1-3, with 7 bases matching TRBD1. After removal of 5 bases from V and 1 base from J, the junction contained 3 bases not matched to a gene. The germline CDR1 and CDR2 sequences are SGHRS and YFSETQ. The CDR3 sequence is 14 residues long. CDR3 in amino acids: CASREGASGNTIYF. The CDR3 DNA follows: TGCGCCAGCAGGGAGGGGGCATCTGGAAACACCATATATTTT.

This chain joins TRBV7-3 and TRBJ2-3; the match to TRBD2 covers 11 bases. The CDR3 loop spans 19 amino acids. The V gene end was trimmed by 2 bases and the J gene end by 1 base; junction bases not matched to a gene: 11. Germline V gene sequence: CDR1 SGHTA, CDR2 FQGTGA. The CDR3 DNA is TGTGCCAGCAGCTTATTGACTAGCGGGATTCCGCACCGCACAGATACGCAGTATTTT. Amino acids: CASSLLTSGIPHRTDTQYF.

The rearrangement links TRBV27 to TRBJ1-2; D may be TRBD1 (5 bases). CDR3 length: 13 amino acids. Germline V gene sequence: CDR1 MNHEY, CDR2 SMNVEV (reference sequence). V lost 6 bases and J 2 bases, leaving 10 bases between the germline ends. The CDR3: CASRRGGNYGYTF. The CDR3 DNA reads TGTGCCAGCAGACGTGGGGGGAACTATGGCTACACCTTC.

The rearrangement uses TRBV4-3 and TRBJ2-3, with D possibly being TRBD2 (6 bases). CDR1 is LGHNA, CDR2 YSLEER, per germline. This CDR3 comprises 19 residues. The V gene lost 1 base and the J gene lost 0 bases, with 20 bases spanning the gap. CDR3 sequence: CASSQVPASDPESTDTQYF. CDR3 in DNA: TGCGCCAGCAGCCAAGTCCCCGCTAGCGATCCAGAGAGCACAGATACGCAGTATTTT.

This clone was picked up a small number of times. The V call is TRBV4-3, the J call TRBJ2-2; D is ambiguous. CDR3 size: 15 residues. The germline V gene has CDR1 LGHNA and CDR2 YSLEER. V was trimmed by 0 bases and J by 1 base, leaving 6 bases between them. In nucleotides, the CDR3 is TGCGCCAGCAGCCAAGACTCAGGGAACACCGGGGAGCTGTTTTTT. It translates to CASSQDSGNTGELFF.

The CDR3 region has the DNA TGTGCCAGCAGCTTGGGCCCGATTAGCGGGAGCTACGAGCAGTACTTC. This encodes CASSLGPISGSYEQYF. This chain joins TRBV5-7 and TRBJ2-7; 9 bases line up with TRBD2. TRBV5-7 is filed as an ORF, its function uncertain. The V segment lost 0 bases and the J segment 3 bases; nucleotides outside the gene matches: 7. This CDR3 is built from 16 residues.

The chain employs TRBV4-2 and TRBJ1-3, with a tentative D call TRBD1 (5 bases). The V end was cut by 4 bases, the J end by 4 bases, with 17 bases between. Germline CDR1 is LGHNA and CDR2 is YNFKEQ. The length of the CDR3 is 16 residues. CDR3 sequence: CASSLYRFGAGNTIYF. CDR3 in DNA: TGTGCCAGCAGCCTTTATAGATTTGGGGCCGGAAACACCATATATTTT.